The clone carrying this T cell receptor beta chain was seen only a few times. The V and J ends lost 4 bases and 8 bases, in that order; junction bases with no gene match: 5. This CDR3 is built from 14 residues. Germline CDR1 SQVTM, CDR2 ANQGSEA. Repertoires were generated with immunoSEQ multiplex PCR, while TCRdb's copy carries only in-frame clones and drops some. The sample lists approximately 6,100 clones, over 65% occurring once. This specimen belongs to a study of hypomethylating agent response in myelodysplastic syndrome. The TCR was taken from a human donor with myelodysplastic syndrome. Here the sequenced sample was bone marrow, taken before or after starting hypomethylating agent treatment for myelodysplastic syndrome (not recorded which). The chain couples TRBV29-1 to TRBJ1-6, with 10 bases aligning to TRBD1. The DNA of the CDR3 is TGCAGCGTTGTTACCGGGACAGGGGATTCACCCCTCCACTTT. Amino acids: CSVVTGTGDSPLHF.